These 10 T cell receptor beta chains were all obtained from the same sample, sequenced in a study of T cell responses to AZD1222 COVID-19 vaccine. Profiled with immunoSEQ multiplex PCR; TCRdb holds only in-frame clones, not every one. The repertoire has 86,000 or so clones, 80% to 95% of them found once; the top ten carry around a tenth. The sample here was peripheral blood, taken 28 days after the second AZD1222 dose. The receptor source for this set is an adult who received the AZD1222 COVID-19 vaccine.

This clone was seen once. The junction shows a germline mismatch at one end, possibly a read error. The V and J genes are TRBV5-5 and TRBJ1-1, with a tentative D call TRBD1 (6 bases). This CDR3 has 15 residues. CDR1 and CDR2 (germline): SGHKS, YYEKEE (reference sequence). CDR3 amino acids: CASSLAGGGPDVMGF. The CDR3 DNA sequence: TGTGCCAGCAGCTTGGCCGGGGGCGGACCAGATGTTATGGGTTTT.

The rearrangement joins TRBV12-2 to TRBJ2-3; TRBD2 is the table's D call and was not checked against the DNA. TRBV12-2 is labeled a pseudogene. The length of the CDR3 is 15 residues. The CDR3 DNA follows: TGTGCAAGCCCGTGGGCGGGGGGGCCCAAAGATACGCAGTATTTT. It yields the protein CASPWAGGPKDTQYF.

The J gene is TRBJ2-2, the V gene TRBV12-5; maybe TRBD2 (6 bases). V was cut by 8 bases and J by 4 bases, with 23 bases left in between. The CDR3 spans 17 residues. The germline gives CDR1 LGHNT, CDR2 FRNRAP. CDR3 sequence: CASSDPLGGTRTGELFF. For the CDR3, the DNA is TGTGCTAGTAGTGACCCTCTTGGGGGGACTCGCACCGGGGAGCTGTTTTTT.

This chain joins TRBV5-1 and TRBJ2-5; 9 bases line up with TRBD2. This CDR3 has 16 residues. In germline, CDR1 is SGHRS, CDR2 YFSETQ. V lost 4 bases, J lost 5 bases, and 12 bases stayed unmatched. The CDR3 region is CASSRTGTSIAETQYF. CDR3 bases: TGCGCCAGCAGCAGAACCGGGACTAGCATAGCGGAGACCCAGTACTTC.

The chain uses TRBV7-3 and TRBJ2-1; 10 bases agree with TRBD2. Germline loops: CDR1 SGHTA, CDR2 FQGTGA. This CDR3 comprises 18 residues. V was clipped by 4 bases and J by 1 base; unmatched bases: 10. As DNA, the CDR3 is TGTGCCAGCAGCTCTGCCGGGGTAGCGGGGGGTTCCTACAATGAGCAGTTCTTC. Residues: CASSSAGVAGGSYNEQFF.

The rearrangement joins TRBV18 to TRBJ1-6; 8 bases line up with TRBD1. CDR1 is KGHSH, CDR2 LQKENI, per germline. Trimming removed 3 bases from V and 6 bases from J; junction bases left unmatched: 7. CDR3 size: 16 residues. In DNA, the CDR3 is TGTGCCAGCTCACCCCAGGACAGGGTCGGTAATTCACCCCTCCACTTT. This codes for CASSPQDRVGNSPLHF.

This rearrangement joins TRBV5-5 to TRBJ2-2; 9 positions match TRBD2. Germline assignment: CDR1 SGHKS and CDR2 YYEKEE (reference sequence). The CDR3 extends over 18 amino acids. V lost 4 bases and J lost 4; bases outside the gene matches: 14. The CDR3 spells CASSKGGLAGPGTGELFF. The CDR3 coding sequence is TGTGCCAGCAGCAAGGGGGGTCTAGCGGGACCCGGCACCGGGGAGCTGTTTTTT.

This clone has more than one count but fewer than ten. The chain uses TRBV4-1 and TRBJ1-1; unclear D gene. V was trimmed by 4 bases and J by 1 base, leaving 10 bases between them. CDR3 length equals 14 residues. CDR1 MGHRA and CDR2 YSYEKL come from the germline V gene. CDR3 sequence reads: CASSPTQPNTEAFF. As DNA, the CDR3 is TGCGCCAGCAGCCCGACACAGCCGAACACTGAAGCTTTCTTT.

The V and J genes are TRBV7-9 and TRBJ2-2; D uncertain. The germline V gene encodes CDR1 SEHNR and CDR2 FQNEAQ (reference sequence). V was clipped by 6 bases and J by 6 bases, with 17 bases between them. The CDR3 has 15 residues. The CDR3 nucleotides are TGTGCCAGCAGTTCCCATAGTGGGTTTGCCGGGGAGCTGTTTTTT. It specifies CASSSHSGFAGELFF.

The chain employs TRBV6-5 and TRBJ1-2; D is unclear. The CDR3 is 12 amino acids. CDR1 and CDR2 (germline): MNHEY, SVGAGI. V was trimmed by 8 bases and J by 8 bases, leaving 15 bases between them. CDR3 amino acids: CASAGKTRGYTF. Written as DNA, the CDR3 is TGTGCCAGCGCCGGGAAAACGAGAGGCTACACCTTC.